This is a list of T cell receptor beta chains from one sample in a study of cytomegalovirus exposure and HLA in healthy donors. Profiling relied on immunoSEQ multiplex PCR, and the TCRdb table lists in-frame clones only, not all of them. The sample yields about 130,000 clones, of which the top ten take up less than 3.5%. Material for sequencing was PBMCs. Every receptor here comes from a young man in good health and CMV-seronegative. The CDR3 runs from the conserved cysteine through the conserved F or W.

j_gene | v_gene | CDR3aa
TRBJ1-1 | TRBV5-1 | CASSLVGQGRTEAFF
TRBJ1-1 | TRBV6-6 | CASSLGGADTEAFF
TRBJ1-3 | TRBV2 | CASRSEAFGNTIYF
TRBJ1-1 | TRBV5-5 | CASSQHTEAFF
TRBJ1-6 | TRBV27 | CASSGQGYSPLHF
TRBJ2-7 | TRBV15 | CATSLGEGSYEQYF
TRBJ1-1 | TRBV15 | CATSRGAGRTEAFF
TRBJ2-3 | TRBV23-1 | CASSQSRQEPSLQSTDTQYF
TRBJ2-1 | TRBV27 | CASSFSRGGYNEQFF
TRBJ2-2 | TRBV14 | CASSQNRGRLIGELFF
TRBJ2-3 | TRBV11-3 | CASSPGGGSTDTQYF
TRBJ2-3 | TRBV5-1 | CASGLGFMGTDTQYF
TRBJ1-2 | TRBV4-1 | CASSPGGVASYGYTF
TRBJ1-2 | TRBV7-2 | CASSSDGVRVVGYTF
TRBJ1-3 | TRBV25-1 | CASGTDSGNTIYF
TRBJ1-1 | TRBV6-1 | CASSELRYRTGSTEAFF
TRBJ1-2 | TRBV30 | CAWKRLTGYLYGYTF
TRBJ2-5 | TRBV5-4 | CASSLEGAQYF
TRBJ1-5 | TRBV27 | CASSSPGQDQPQHF
TRBJ2-7 | TRBV2 | CASSGTSGRALDGYEQYF
NA | TRBV6-5 | CASSYTGYSYEQYF
TRBJ2-1 | TRBV5-1 | CASSLLPSSNEQFF
TRBJ2-7 | TRBV10-3 | CAISEASGISQGPGEQYF
NA | TRBV30 | CAWGPPGLAFREQYF
TRBJ2-7 | TRBV7-9 | CASSRTSEYEQYF
TRBJ1-2 | TRBV5-1 | CASSLSGLLSNYGYTF
TRBJ2-2 | TRBV15 | CATRILQDTGELFF
TRBJ2-3 | TRBV7-3 | CASSLTGGASTDTQYF
TRBJ1-5 | TRBV6-6 | CASSSLRLSNQPQHF
TRBJ1-2 | TRBV28 | CASSSGQLANYGYTF
TRBJ2-3 | TRBV13 | CASREQGGSGDTQYF
TRBJ1-3 | TRBV2 | CAIRQSNGNTIYF
TRBJ1-1 | TRBV2 | CASNEQGEKNTEAFF
TRBJ2-1 | TRBV27 | CASSLYDGVYEQFF
TRBJ2-7 | TRBV7-9 | CASSSVTYEQYF
TRBJ2-7 | TRBV6-1 | CASSLLRGLEQYF
TRBJ2-7 | TRBV5-4 | CASSREGLAYEQYF
TRBJ2-1 | TRBV29-1 | CSTREGAGEQFF
TRBJ1-5 | TRBV15 | CATSRDRTGGGQPQHF
TRBJ1-2 | TRBV7-2 | CASSLNPAGGYTF
TRBJ1-2 | TRBV30 | CAWSSRGALDGYTF
TRBJ2-3 | TRBV5-1 | CASGGNSGSATDTQYF
TRBJ2-1 | TRBV11-2 | CASSHLAGGYVEQFF
NA | TRBV4-1 | CASSQDPRDYEQYF
TRBJ1-1 | TRBV29-1 | CSVYRESLNTEAFF
TRBJ2-1 | TRBV4-2 | CASSQLAGGSVDEQFF
TRBJ1-4 | TRBV30 | CAWKRTGSNEKLFF
TRBJ2-7 | TRBV6-5 | CASSEDRAPYEQYF
TRBJ1-3 | TRBV4-2 | CASSQFRDRGNTIYF
TRBJ2-2 | TRBV5-6 | CASSGGRQGVYTGELFF
TRBJ1-6 | TRBV5-1 | CASSAETGISPLHF
TRBJ2-7 | TRBV4-1 | CASSQGTSGESYEQYF
TRBJ1-3 | TRBV19 | CASSIGGDSGNTIYF
TRBJ2-1 | TRBV2 | CASRGVLEQFF
TRBJ2-7 | TRBV7-2 | CASSSTGTSASYEQYF
TRBJ2-7 | TRBV25-1 | CASQGMAYEQYF
TRBJ1-1 | TRBV30 | CAWTVNTEAFF
TRBJ1-2 | TRBV9 | CASSPGQGLWDGGYTF
TRBJ1-5 | TRBV9 | CASSGTGSRQPQHF
TRBJ1-1 | TRBV27 | CASSWGGTEAFF